This TCR beta chain was recorded in a study of T cell responses to AZD1222 COVID-19 vaccine listed by TCRdb under 2021. Turning to the overall study: AZD1222 recipients given second doses at about 4 weeks or at about 12 weeks were pooled, since spike-specific TCR depth and breadth were not found to differ between the two schedules. Trial participants were enrolled by age into 18-55, 56-69 and 70-plus year subgroups, with approximately 150, 28 and 58 TCR-sequenced participants respectively. TCR sequencing covered some 250 trial participants: around 210 given two doses of AZD1222 and about 26 given two doses of MenACWY control vaccine. General study outcomes and caveats: Participants were mostly white British and included more females than males, and it was suggested by the authors that clonal diversity may have been underestimated. Because no day 14 peak-response samples were available, the repertoires could be characterized only after the peak T cell response. Conclusions about previously exposed vaccinees are limited because only a handful of AZD1222 recipients were SARS-CoV-2 seropositive at baseline. The 56-69-year group was small, and its depth increase did not reach significance, likely because of low power. After two AZD1222 doses, both the breadth and the depth of spike-specific TCRs were significantly higher than at day 0 and than in MenACWY recipients. Reportedly, almost half of the unique spike-specific TCRs recognized epitopes lying outside the regions that are mutated in the B.1.351 and B.1.1.7 variants. Vaccine-associated CD4 TCRs spanned the whole spike protein, with dominant responses in regions 160-218 and 743-854.

The time point label on this specimen signifies: baseline before first vaccination. Samples from vaccinated people were obtained from the UK trials COV001 and COV002, which included a single-blind randomized controlled phase 2/3 trial of AZD1222 (ChAdOx1 nCoV-19) in healthy adults. Trial participant PBMC samples were collected at day 0 and day 28 after the second dose for TCRbeta chain sequencing. For this clone: Its antigen is still unknown. Within one base of it there is no much larger clone, and no base qualities were kept.

The CDR3 regions of human TCRbeta chains were analyzed by immunosequencing. The published analysis was carried out like this. Repertoire TCRs were checked for matches against a reference library of SARS-CoV-2-specific TCRs that had been generated using the MIRA antigen-specificity platform. Breadth was defined as the fraction of unique TCRs that were SARS-CoV-2-associated. Depth was defined as the fraction of total T cells that were SARS-CoV-2-associated. Using the MIRA data, each spike-specific TCR was mapped to the spike region that the TCR reacts to and placed in a CD4 or CD8 class. Log10-transformed breadth and depth values were compared by one-way ANOVA with Sidak's multiple comparisons tests. The source is immuneACCESS, and TCRdb retained only in-frame sequences with V and J called. Part of the clones is not carried over; for the studies checked, unresolved V genes explain less than half of this, and the remainder is unexplained. That table furnishes V, J and clone size, whereas the DNA furnished D and trimming. Within this sample are around 130,000 clones, with 70% to 90% of them counted one time only. The ten largest clones take up around 4.7% of the sample.

V is clipped by 1 base and J by 6 bases, and the sequence between their germline boundaries is 22 bases long. The germline V gene encodes CDR1 LGHNA and CDR2 YNFKEQ. The CDR3 numbers 18 residues from cysteine through phenylalanine. The sequence is cut down to CDR3 DNA, 54 bases in frame from base 1. The specimen comprised peripheral blood, sampled on day 0 of AZD1222 vaccination. Recombination joined TRBV4-2 with TRBJ2-4; a confident D gene designation cannot be given. The TCR originated in an adult in good health. Here the CDR3 is given as CASSQVGPRGGSVNIQYF. DNA sequence: TGTGCCAGCAGCCAAGTTGGGCCTAGAGGTGGATCAGTAAACATTCAGTACTTC.